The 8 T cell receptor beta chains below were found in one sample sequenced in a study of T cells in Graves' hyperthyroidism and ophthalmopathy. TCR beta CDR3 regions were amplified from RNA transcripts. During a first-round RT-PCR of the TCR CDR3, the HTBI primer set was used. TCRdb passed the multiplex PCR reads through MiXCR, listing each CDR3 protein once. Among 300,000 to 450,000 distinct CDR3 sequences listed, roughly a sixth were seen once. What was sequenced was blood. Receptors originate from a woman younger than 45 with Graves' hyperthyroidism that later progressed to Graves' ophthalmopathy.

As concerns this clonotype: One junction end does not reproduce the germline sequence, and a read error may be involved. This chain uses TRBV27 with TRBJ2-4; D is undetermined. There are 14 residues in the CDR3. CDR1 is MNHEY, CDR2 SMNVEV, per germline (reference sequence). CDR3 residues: CASSLLDDLGIRYF. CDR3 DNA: TGTGCCAGCAGTTTATTGGACGATCTAGGCATTCGGTACTTC.

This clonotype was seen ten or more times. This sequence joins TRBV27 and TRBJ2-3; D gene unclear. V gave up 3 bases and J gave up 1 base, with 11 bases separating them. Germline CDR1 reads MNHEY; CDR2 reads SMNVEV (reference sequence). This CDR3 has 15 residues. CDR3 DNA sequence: TGTGCCAGCAGTTTCCCTACGGACGGCACAGATACGCAGTATTTT. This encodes CASSFPTDGTDTQYF.

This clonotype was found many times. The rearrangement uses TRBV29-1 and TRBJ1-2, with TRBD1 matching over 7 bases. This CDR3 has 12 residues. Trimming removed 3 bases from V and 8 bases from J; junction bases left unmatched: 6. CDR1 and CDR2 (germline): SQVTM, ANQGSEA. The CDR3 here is CSVEDRPLGYTF. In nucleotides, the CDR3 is TGCAGCGTTGAGGACAGGCCCCTGGGCTACACCTTC.

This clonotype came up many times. The CDR3 nucleotides read TGCAGCGTTAAAGCTGGGGGAGACTATGGCTACACCTTC. Its translation: CSVKAGGDYGYTF. The rearrangement joins TRBV29-1 to TRBJ1-2, with D perhaps matching TRBD1 (5 bases). The germline gives CDR1 SQVTM, CDR2 ANQGSEA. The length of the CDR3 is 13 residues. The V end was cut by 5 bases, the J end by 3 bases, with 13 bases between.

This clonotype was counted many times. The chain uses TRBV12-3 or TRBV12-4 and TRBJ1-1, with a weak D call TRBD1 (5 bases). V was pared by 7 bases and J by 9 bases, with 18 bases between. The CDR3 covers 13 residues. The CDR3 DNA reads TGTGCCAGCACCCGCAGGACGGCAGGGCAAGCTTTCTTT. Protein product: CASTRRTAGQAFF.

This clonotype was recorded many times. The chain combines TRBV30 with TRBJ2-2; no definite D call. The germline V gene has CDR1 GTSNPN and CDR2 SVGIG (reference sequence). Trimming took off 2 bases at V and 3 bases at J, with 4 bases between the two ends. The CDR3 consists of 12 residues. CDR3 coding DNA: TGTGCCTGGAGTACTCACACCGGGGAGCTGTTTTTT. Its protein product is CAWSTHTGELFF.

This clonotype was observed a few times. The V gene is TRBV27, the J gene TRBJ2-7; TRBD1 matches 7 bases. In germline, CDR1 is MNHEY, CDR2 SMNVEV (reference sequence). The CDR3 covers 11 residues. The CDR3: CFRDRDSEQYF. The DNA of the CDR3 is TGTTTCCGGGACCGGGACAGCGAGCAGTACTTC.

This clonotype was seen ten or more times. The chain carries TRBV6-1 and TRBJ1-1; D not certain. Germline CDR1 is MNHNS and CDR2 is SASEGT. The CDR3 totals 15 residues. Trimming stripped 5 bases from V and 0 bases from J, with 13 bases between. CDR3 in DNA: TGTGCCAGCAGTTATAATTGGGCAATGAACACTGAAGCTTTCTTT. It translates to CASSYNWAMNTEAFF.